This T cell receptor beta chain was sequenced in a study of CD8 T cells in Susac syndrome (dated by TCRdb to between 2017 and 2020). Context from the whole study: Of the Susac syndrome patients who were sequenced, roughly eight were in clinical remission while about six had clinically active disease. At blood withdrawal, Susac syndrome patients were either therapy-naive, taking corticosteroids (in some cases with IVIg as well), or taking IVIg alone. Whether CD8+ T cell activation and differentiation in Susac syndrome was antigen driven was tested using repertoire sequencing.

Results the study describes overall, beyond this receptor: In patients with Susac syndrome, the CD4+ T cell repertoire showed no detectable clonal expansion. The number of individuals in the TCR sequencing and HLA analysis was acknowledged as relatively small.

Peripheral blood CD8+ and CD4+ T cells from healthy donors, Susac syndrome patients and multiple sclerosis patients were profiled using high-throughput TCR beta sequencing. Susac syndrome patients met recently defined diagnostic criteria for definite or probable disease. Bulk CD8+ and CD4+ T cells were purified by magnetic negative isolation, while CD8+ TEMRA cells were enriched using FACS. Blood was drawn into EDTA tubes, processed within 24 hours, and PBMCs were isolated by density gradient centrifugation. PBMCs destined for TCR sequencing were cryopreserved in liquid nitrogen and later thawed in a 37 °C water bath. The sorted or isolated CD4+, CD8+ and CD8+ TEMRA cells had a purity of 90% or higher. A note on this clonotype: Its target antigen remains unknown. No much larger clone is present one base from it, and per-base qualities are unavailable.

RNA was extracted using the RNeasy kit, and roughly 0.5 to 1 ug of the RNA was reverse transcribed with random hexamers. TCR beta CDR3 regions were amplified with the immunoSEQ multiplex PCR assay covering 54 Vbeta and 13 Jbeta segments. PCR amplification bias was corrected using a synthetic template baseline for primer optimization and computational correction. Turning to the authors' computational methods: Reads were annotated to V, D and J genes per IMGT and analyzed with immunoSEQ Analyzer, keeping only productive sequences. To calculate clonality, Shannon entropy was normalized by log2 of the number of productive unique sequences and then subtracted from one. For each patient and control, public and private clones were evaluated within the 100 most prevalent clones. A clone was defined as Susac-specific if it was absent from the healthy and MS cohorts, from approximately 980 published viral clones and from other ImmuneACCESS disease sequences. The raw public reads went through TCRdb reprocessing: fastp at Q25, MiXCR clone calling, in-frame beta chains kept. Rows are combined by CDR3 protein, so each entry shows the most common genes and DNA. Clone size and V and J calls follow TCRdb, not the original study. The sample yields tens of thousands of distinct CDR3 sequences; 85% to 95% were counted once. The ten largest clones add up to roughly 0.16% of the sample.

CDR1 and CDR2 (MDHEN, SYDVKM) derive from the germline V gene. A distance of 31 bases separates the germline ends of V and J, which lose 3 bases and 5 bases respectively. The cysteine opens and the phenylalanine closes a CDR3 of 20 amino acids. Only the CDR3 part of the read is kept: 60 bases, read in frame from the first base. Input material: CD4+ T cells from PBMCs. The chain couples TRBV28 to TRBJ2-5, with the D call tentatively TRBD1 or TRBD2, each fitting 5 bases. The TCR sequence derives from a human donor with Susac syndrome. The CDR3 reads as follows: CASSFFITGKTGPWGETQYF. The DNA sequence reads TGTGCCAGCAGTTTCTTCATAACGGGGAAAACCGGGCCCTGGGGGGAGACCCAGTACTTC.